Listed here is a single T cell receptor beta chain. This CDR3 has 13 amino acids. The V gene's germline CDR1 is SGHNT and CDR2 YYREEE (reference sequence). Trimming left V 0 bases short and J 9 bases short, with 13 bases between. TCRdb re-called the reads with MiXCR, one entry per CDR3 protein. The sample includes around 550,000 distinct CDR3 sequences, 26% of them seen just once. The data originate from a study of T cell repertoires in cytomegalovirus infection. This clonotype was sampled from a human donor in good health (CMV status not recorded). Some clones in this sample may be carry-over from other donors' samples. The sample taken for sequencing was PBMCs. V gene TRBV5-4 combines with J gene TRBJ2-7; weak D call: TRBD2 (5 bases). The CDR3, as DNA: TGTGCCAGCAGCTTGGTGGGAGATTCGGGGCAGTACTTC. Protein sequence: CASSLVGDSGQYF.